The clone carrying this T cell receptor (beta chain) was counted at least ten times. What it recognizes is unknown. This entry belongs to a study of T cells in Graves' hyperthyroidism and ophthalmopathy. Whole-study context: It was at initial diagnosis, before any treatment, that peripheral blood was collected. Study-level results: From stable hyperthyroidism, ophthalmopathy was set apart by a 13 V-J model.

Amplified TCR beta CDR3 regions came from RNA transcripts. RT-PCR in the first round (using the HTBI primer set) targeted the TCR CDR3. TCRdb called the multiplex PCR reads again in MiXCR, with one record for every CDR3 protein. This table has over 500,000 distinct CDR3 sequences, approximately 17% appearing once. Ophthalmopathy patients had moderate-to-severe active disease, CAS ≥3, NOSPECS ≥4, and disease duration under 3 months. Fresh peripheral blood, about 9.6 ml, yielded the PBMCs. CDR1 MGHRA and CDR2 YSYEKL come from the germline V gene. The CDR3 is 15 amino acids. V was clipped by 4 bases and J by 0 bases, with 13 bases between them.

The TCR was taken from a woman between 18 and 30 years old with Graves' ophthalmopathy. The chain has TRBV4-1 and TRBJ2-7; D not resolved. The specimen sequenced was blood. The CDR3 region has the DNA TGCGCCAGCAGCCCCCAACCCCAAAGCTCCTACGAGCAGTACTTC. Amino acid sequence: CASSPQPQSSYEQYF.